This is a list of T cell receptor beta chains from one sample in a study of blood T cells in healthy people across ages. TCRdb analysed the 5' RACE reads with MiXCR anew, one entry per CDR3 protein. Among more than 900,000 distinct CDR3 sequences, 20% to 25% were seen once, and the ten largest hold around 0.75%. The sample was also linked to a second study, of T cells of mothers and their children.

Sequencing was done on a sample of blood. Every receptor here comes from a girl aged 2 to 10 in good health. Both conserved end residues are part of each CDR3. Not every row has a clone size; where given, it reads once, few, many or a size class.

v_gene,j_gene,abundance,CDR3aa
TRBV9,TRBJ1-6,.,CASSANRDRGNSPLHF
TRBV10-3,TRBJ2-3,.,CAITGGAEGTDTQYF
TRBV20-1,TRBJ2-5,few,CSARVANQETQCF
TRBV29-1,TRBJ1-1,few,CSVWAGNTEAFF
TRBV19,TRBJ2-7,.,CASSIAQTYEQYF
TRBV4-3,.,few,CASSQDSDSYEQYF
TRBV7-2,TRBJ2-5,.,CASSLSRLAPETQYF
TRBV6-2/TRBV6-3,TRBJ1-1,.,CASGDSTGMNTEAFF
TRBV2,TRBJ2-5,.,CASSDSQGQETQYF
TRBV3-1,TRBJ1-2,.,CASSQQRVGSGYTF
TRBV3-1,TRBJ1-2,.,CASSQAPGQVFYTF
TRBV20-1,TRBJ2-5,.,CSASPPGRRETQYF
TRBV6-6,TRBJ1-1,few,CASSLRLFEAFF
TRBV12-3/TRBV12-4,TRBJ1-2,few,CASRRTGGAQGYTF
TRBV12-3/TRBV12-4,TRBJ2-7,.,CASSRAPGGPLGEQYF
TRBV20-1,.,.,CSARVSGTGPYEQYF
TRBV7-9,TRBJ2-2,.,CASSGTTGPGELFF
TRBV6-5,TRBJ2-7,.,CASNYSSAGRGFEQYF
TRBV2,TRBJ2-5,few,CASRTTSSETQYF
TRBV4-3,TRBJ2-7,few,CASSQDLRDEQYF
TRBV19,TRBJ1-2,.,CASMLGDGGYTF
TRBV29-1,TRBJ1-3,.,CSVPDWDGNTIYF
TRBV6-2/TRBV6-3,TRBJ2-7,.,CASSYTVYEQYF
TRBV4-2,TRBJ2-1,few,CASSRGSSGRVDEQFF